This T cell receptor beta chain was captured by sequencing in a study of shared clonotypes between healthy human individuals. Study findings and constraints: Against clonotypes common to all four donors, non-shared ones had lower generation probabilities.

Assay used: immunoSEQ multiplex PCR; TCRdb lists only in-frame clones, some missing. The repertoire holds 700,000 or so clones, with 60% to 80% as singletons. Germline V gene data show CDR1 as SGHAT and CDR2 as FQDESV (reference sequence). Between the trimmed V and J ends, which lost 1 base and 2 bases, there was a span of 11 bases. This CDR3 is 15 amino acids long. Worth noting for this clone: The antigen is undetermined.

The rearrangement joins TRBV11-1 to TRBJ2-5, with a possible D match to TRBD2 (6 bases). The receptor was isolated from a woman aged 25 to 39 in good health. Sequenced input: memory CD4+ T cells sorted from blood. Subset denoted: CD45RA-negative fraction. CDR3 protein: CASSLVGTEQETQYF. The CDR3 DNA reads TGTGCCAGCAGCTTAGTTGGGACTGAGCAAGAGACCCAGTACTTC.